The clone carrying this T cell receptor beta chain has just one count. The record originates from a study of cytomegalovirus exposure and HLA in healthy donors. With 60 Vbeta and 13 Jbeta primers, the PCR was carried out. The protocol was immunoSEQ multiplex PCR, while the TCRdb copy is restricted to in-frame clones and leaves out a portion. The sample has about 37,000 clones, more than 80% seen once; the top ten hold approximately 8.5%. V dropped 5 bases and J dropped 6; count of bases not matched to a gene: 7. Germline values: CDR1 MNHNS, CDR2 SASEGT. The CDR3 runs to 15 residues. Sequencing input: PBMCs. The chain joins TRBV6-1 to TRBJ2-3, with 11 bases lining up with TRBD2. The TCR was taken from a woman aged 40 to 50 in good health and CMV-seronegative. In DNA form, the CDR3 reads TGTGCCAGCAGTCAGCTAGCGGGGGGCGACGATACGCAGTATTTT. Its protein product is CASSQLAGGDDTQYF.